The clone carrying this T cell receptor (beta chain) was seen a few times. Original processing notes: How many nucleated cells were present was estimated from reference gene primer amplification. Produced via immunoSEQ multiplex PCR; TCRdb's table is partial and in-frame only. V and J calls and clone size are those listed in that table; D and trimming were worked out from the DNA. The table shows 120,000 to 150,000 clones, with approximately 87% occurring only once. This sample was taken from a study of blood T cell repertoires in COVID-19. About the study: The United States, Italy and Spain supplied acute and convalescent COVID-19 samples. Nucleic acid was either cDNA or gDNA, and it came from T cells, B-cell-depleted T cells, or PBMCs.

Germline CDR1 SGHRS, CDR2 YFSETQ. The V and J ends lost 1 base and 6 bases respectively, with 7 bases between them. The CDR3 covers 13 residues. Sequencing was performed on peripheral blood. The V and J genes are TRBV5-1 and TRBJ2-2; the D is unclear. The origin of this receptor is a woman aged 40 to 50 with acute or convalescent COVID-19. DNA for the CDR3: TGCGCCAGCAGCTTGTCGGGTCCCGGGGAGCTGTTTTTT. It translates to CASSLSGPGELFF.